The 19 T cell receptor beta chains below were found in one sample sequenced in a study of OX40 agonist ivuxolimab in advanced cancers. Here immunoSEQ multiplex PCR was the method, and the copy in TCRdb shows in-frame clones only, minus some. The sample holds tens of thousands of clones, roughly 84% seen once. Source: CD4+ or CD8+ T cells sorted from blood, taken in a trial of the OX40 agonist ivuxolimab. The receptors originated from an adult with an advanced solid tumor such as melanoma, head and neck, liver or kidney cancer.

The genes are TRBV9 and TRBJ2-5, with D unclear. With 0 bases removed from V and 5 bases from J, the gap between germline ends came to 11 bases. CDR1 is SGDLS and CDR2 is YYNGEE in the germline V gene. This CDR3 contains 14 residues. DNA for the CDR3: TGTGCCAGCAGCGTAGGGCTGGGGTGGGAGACCCAGTACTTC. Translating it yields CASSVGLGWETQYF. The variable domain in full, completed from reference TRBV9 and TRBJ2-5, reads DSGVTQTPKHLITATGQRVTLRCSPRSGDLSVYWYQQSLDQGLQFLIQYYNGEERAKGNILERFSAQQFPDLHSELNLSSLELGDSALYFCASSVGLGWETQYFGPGTRLLVL.

The V gene is TRBV19, the J gene TRBJ2-7; 12 bases align to TRBD2. Germline trimming cut 3 bases from V and 7 bases from J; bases unmatched to any gene: 7. CDR3 length: 15 amino acids. The germline gives CDR1 LNHDA, CDR2 SQIVND (reference sequence). The DNA of the CDR3 is TGTGCCAGTAGTATCTTTACTAGCGGGAGGCAAGAGCAGTACTTC. This sequence encodes CASSIFTSGRQEQYF.

The V gene is TRBV19, the J gene TRBJ2-1; D gene unclear. The V end was cut by 7 bases, the J end by 4 bases, with 5 bases between. Germline V gene sequence: CDR1 LNHDA, CDR2 SQIVND (reference sequence). The CDR3 loop spans 11 amino acids. This CDR3 reads CASTGYNEQFF. The CDR3 DNA is TGTGCCAGTACCGGATACAATGAGCAGTTCTTC.

V usage is TRBV6-1 and J usage is TRBJ1-2, with D possibly matching TRBD1 (6 bases). CDR3 length equals 14 residues. Germline assignment: CDR1 MNHNS and CDR2 SASEGT. V was clipped by 11 bases and J by 4 bases, with 20 bases between them. Written as DNA, the CDR3 is TGTGCCTCTCGGGGGGGCCTTTCGAGCTATGGCTACACCTTC. It yields the protein CASRGGLSSYGYTF.

The chain carries TRBV10-1 and TRBJ2-1; 7 bases are a match to TRBD1. This CDR3 spans 12 amino acids. The V and J ends lost 5 bases and 8 bases, in that order; junction bases with no gene match: 3. Germline values: CDR1 WNHNN, CDR2 SYGVQD (reference sequence). CDR3 DNA sequence: TGCGCCAGCAGTCACAGGGGTGATGAGCAGTTCTTC. Translated: CASSHRGDEQFF.

The V gene is TRBV28, the J gene TRBJ2-2, with D unresolved. CDR3 size: 15 residues. Germline CDR1 MDHEN, CDR2 SYDVKM. Trimming cost V 1 base and J 0 bases, with 6 bases left between them. This chain's CDR3 is CASSLFSPNTGELFF. For the CDR3, the DNA is TGTGCCAGCAGTTTATTTAGCCCGAACACCGGGGAGCTGTTTTTT.

The J gene is TRBJ1-3, the V gene TRBV5-3; tentatively, D is TRBD1 (5 bases). TRBV5-3 is known as an ORF, though its function is uncertain. This CDR3 has 15 residues. Trimming cost V 4 bases and J 0 bases, with 11 bases left between them. The CDR3 is CARSQGVPSGNTIYF. In nucleotides, the CDR3 is TGTGCCAGAAGCCAAGGGGTCCCCTCTGGAAACACCATATATTTT.

The CDR3 sequence: CASTEGAGGYTF. In DNA form, the CDR3 reads TGTGCCAGCACGGAGGGTGCGGGCGGCTACACCTTC. The chain has TRBV2 and TRBJ1-2; D gene uncertain. V was trimmed by 7 bases and J by 8 bases, leaving 14 bases between them. The CDR3 has 12 amino acids. Germline CDR1 and CDR2: SNHLY and FYNNEI.

The chain recombines TRBV6-5 with TRBJ2-3; 9 bases match TRBD1. The CDR3 extends over 13 amino acids. Germline assignment: CDR1 MNHEY and CDR2 SVGAGI. V lost 5 bases, J lost 9 bases, and 6 bases stayed unmatched. CDR3 DNA sequence: TGTGCCAGCAGTCTGTGGGACAGGGTGACGCAGTATTTT. It is translated as CASSLWDRVTQYF.

This clone came up a few times. This chain uses TRBV5-5 with TRBJ1-4; 9 nucleotides match TRBD1. There are 14 residues in the CDR3. From germline, CDR1 is SGHKS and CDR2 YYEKEE (reference sequence). With 3 bases clipped from V and 8 bases from J, the junction kept 5 bases outside the gene matches. CDR3 in DNA: TGTGCCAGCAGCTCGACAGGGGGACGGGAAAAACTGTTTTTT. It is translated as CASSSTGGREKLFF.

The chain carries TRBV18 and TRBJ2-2; 8 bases map to TRBD1. Germline CDR1 is KGHSH and CDR2 is LQKENI. J was trimmed by 3 bases and V by 3 bases; bases with no gene match: 6. This CDR3 is built from 16 residues. CDR3 in amino acids: CASSPNRGSDTGELFF. The CDR3 DNA follows: TGTGCCAGCTCACCCAACAGGGGGTCGGACACCGGGGAGCTGTTTTTT.

V and J are TRBV28 and TRBJ1-2, with 8 bases matching TRBD1. The length of the CDR3 is 17 residues. The junction had 10 bases not matched to a gene; V was cut back by 3 bases and J by 1 base. CDR1 MDHEN and CDR2 SYDVKM come from the germline V gene. In DNA, the CDR3 is TGTGCCAGCAGTTTCGCAGGGGACAGGTTATATAACTATGGCTACACCTTC. This encodes CASSFAGDRLYNYGYTF.

The rearrangement links TRBV27 to TRBJ2-1; D perhaps matches TRBD1 (8 bases). V was clipped by 7 bases and J by 3 bases, with 16 bases between them. CDR3 size: 15 residues. In germline, CDR1 is MNHEY, CDR2 SMNVEV (reference sequence). CDR3: CASIKTGDYYNEQFF. CDR3 sequence (DNA): TGTGCCAGCATTAAGACAGGGGACTACTACAATGAGCAGTTCTTC.

V gene TRBV5-1 combines with J gene TRBJ2-2; 7 bases are a match to TRBD2. Per germline, CDR1 SGHRS and CDR2 YFSETQ. The length of the CDR3 is 16 residues. V gave up 4 bases and J gave up 5 bases; unmatched junction bases: 11. Here the CDR3 reads CASSRLRLAETGELFF. CDR3 nucleotide sequence: TGCGCCAGCAGCAGATTAAGACTAGCCGAGACCGGGGAGCTGTTTTTT.

The chain is built from TRBV6-1 and TRBJ1-5; D possibly corresponds to TRBD1 (5 bases). The V and J ends lost 4 bases and 0 bases respectively, with 10 bases between them. The CDR3 consists of 15 residues. The V gene's germline CDR1 is MNHNS and CDR2 SASEGT. CDR3 in DNA: TGTGCCAGCAGTGGGGGGACGGATAGCAATCAGCCCCAGCATTTT. Residues: CASSGGTDSNQPQHF.

The V call is TRBV5-4, the J call TRBJ1-6; possible D gene TRBD1, 6 bases. This CDR3 is 13 amino acids long. V gave up 2 bases and J gave up 9 bases, with 9 bases separating them. Germline lookup yields CDR1 SGHNT and CDR2 YYREEE (reference sequence). The CDR3: CASSLQGGSPLHF. The CDR3 nucleotides read TGTGCCAGCAGCTTACAGGGAGGTTCACCCCTCCACTTT.

The V gene is TRBV19, the J gene TRBJ2-3; 7 nucleotides line up with TRBD2. Germline-derived CDR1 and CDR2 are LNHDA and SQIVND (reference sequence). This CDR3 is 15 amino acids long. V gave up 0 bases and J gave up 8 bases; unmatched junction bases: 8. CDR3 bases: TGTGCCAGTAGTATAGAAGACCAACCGGGGGGTACGCAGTATTTT. Protein sequence: CASSIEDQPGGTQYF.

The V call is TRBV29-1, the J call TRBJ2-1; 8 nucleotides match TRBD1. The germline V gene has CDR1 SQVTM and CDR2 ANQGSEA. This CDR3 spans 14 amino acids. J lost 4 bases, V lost 4 bases, and 6 bases had no gene match. The chain's CDR3 is CSVGRTGFYNEQFF. CDR3 DNA sequence: TGCAGCGTTGGCCGGACAGGGTTTTACAATGAGCAGTTCTTC.

Regarding this clone: A much larger clonotype is one base distant, so this may be a read error. Likely a read error: the CDR3 ends without its conserved phenylalanine or tryptophan. The rearrangement joins TRBV6-6 to TRBJ2-3; 11 positions agree with TRBD2. After removal of 2 bases from V and 3 bases from J, the junction contained 1 base not matched to a gene. Germline assignment: CDR1 MNHNY and CDR2 SVGAGI (reference sequence). The CDR3 has 15 residues. The CDR3 nucleotides read TGTGCCAGCAGTTACCGACTAGCGGGGACAGATACGCAGTATCTT. The encoded protein is CASSYRLAGTDTQYL.